These 28 T cell receptor beta chains came from one sample sequenced in a study of blood T cell repertoires in COVID-19. The table came from immunoSEQ multiplex PCR; TCRdb's copy has only in-frame clones and leaves some out. This sample has around 99,000 clones; roughly 75% occur once, and the top ten carry about 4.7%. Sample: peripheral blood. These TCRs come from a human donor in a cohort sampled during active or convalescent COVID-19.

The gene calls are TRBV5-1 and TRBJ1-2; D not resolved. V lost 0 bases and J 0 bases, leaving 9 bases between the germline ends. CDR1 is SGHRS, CDR2 YFSETQ, per germline. The CDR3 runs 15 residues. CDR3 amino acids: CASSLGGGTNYGYTF. CDR3 DNA sequence: TGCGCCAGCAGCTTGGGCGGAGGGACTAACTATGGCTACACCTTC. The complete variable domain, with remaining parts taken from reference TRBV5-1 and TRBJ1-2, reads KAGVTQTPRYLIKTRGQQVTLSCSPISGHRSVSWYQQTPGQGLQFLFEYFSETQRNKGNFPGRFSGRQFSNSRSEMNVSTLELGDSALYLCASSLGGGTNYGYTFGSGTRLTVV.

This chain connects TRBV9 to TRBJ2-5; tentative D call: TRBD2 (6 bases). The V gene's germline CDR1 is SGDLS and CDR2 YYNGEE. The CDR3 is 13 residues long. The germline V and J ends were trimmed by 0 bases and 7 bases, with 10 bases remaining between them. CDR3 region: CASSVVWGGTQYF. The CDR3 coding sequence is TGTGCCAGCAGCGTAGTTTGGGGAGGGACCCAGTACTTC.

This chain joins TRBV5-1 and TRBJ2-3, with TRBD2 matching over 10 bases. CDR3 size: 16 residues. Germline V gene lookup returns CDR1 SGHRS and CDR2 YFSETQ. Losses at the gene ends were 4 bases for V and 4 bases for J; bases not matched to a gene: 9. The chain's CDR3 is CASSAWGSGGPDTQYF. The CDR3 nucleotides read TGCGCCAGCAGCGCCTGGGGTAGCGGGGGGCCAGATACGCAGTATTTT.

CDR3 residues: CASSFSGTPSLGPIYF. The CDR3 region has the DNA TGTGCCAGCAGCTTTTCCGGGACACCCTCCTTAGGGCCCATATATTTT. The V call is TRBV5-8, the J call TRBJ1-3, with D perhaps TRBD1 (6 bases). The CDR3 spans 16 residues. Trimming took off 2 bases at V and 11 bases at J, with 23 bases between the two ends. Per the germline V gene, CDR1 is SGHTS and CDR2 is YDEGEE.

The CDR3 coding sequence is TGCGCCAGCAGCTTCCTTGGGCCTGGGACAGGTTTTAACGAGCAGTACTTC. Translating gives CASSFLGPGTGFNEQYF. The V gene is TRBV5-1, the J gene TRBJ2-7, with TRBD1 matching 8 bases. The junction had 15 bases not matched to a gene; V was cut back by 2 bases and J by 5 bases. The V gene's germline CDR1 is SGHRS and CDR2 YFSETQ. This CDR3 contains 17 residues.

On this clone: In the same sample, other DNA sequences code for this CDR3. V gene TRBV5-4 combines with J gene TRBJ1-1, with 9 positions matching TRBD1. The germline gives CDR1 SGHNT, CDR2 YYREEE (reference sequence). The CDR3 is 16 amino acids. With V trimmed by 4 bases and J by 1 base, 8 bases remained unmatched. This chain's CDR3 is CASSGTGTGKNTEAFF. CDR3 DNA: TGTGCCAGCAGCGGAACGGGGACAGGGAAGAACACTGAAGCTTTCTTT.

The chain combines TRBV19 with TRBJ2-1; TRBD1 is a possible D gene (5 bases). V lost 6 bases and J 0 bases, leaving 18 bases between the germline ends. This CDR3 region has 17 residues. Germline assignment: CDR1 LNHDA and CDR2 SQIVND (reference sequence). The CDR3 DNA sequence: TGTGCCAGTAGCTCGCTAGGGGCATCCTACTCCTACAATGAGCAGTTCTTC. It encodes CASSSLGASYSYNEQFF.

The genes are TRBV21-1 and TRBJ2-1; whether TRBD2, the table's D call, matches the DNA was not checked. TRBV21-1 is assigned pseudogene status. The CDR3 runs 15 residues. CDR3 protein: CASRTGLAPSNEQFF. In DNA form, the CDR3 reads TGTGCCAGCAGAACGGGACTAGCGCCCAGCAATGAGCAGTTCTTC.

This sequence joins TRBV24-1 and TRBJ2-1; 9 positions match TRBD1. Germline CDR1 KGHDR, CDR2 SFDVKD. Losses at the gene ends were 3 bases for V and 5 bases for J; bases not matched to a gene: 7. The CDR3 is 16 residues long. The CDR3 nucleotides are TGTGCCACCAGTGATCCCAGGACAGGGGTCAACAATGAGCAGTTCTTC. Encoded protein: CATSDPRTGVNNEQFF.

The gene calls are TRBV19 and TRBJ1-5; the match to TRBD1 covers 7 bases. Germline V gene sequence: CDR1 LNHDA, CDR2 SQIVND (reference sequence). The V and J ends lost 3 bases and 6 bases, in that order; junction bases with no gene match: 5. The CDR3 spans 14 residues. CDR3 coding DNA: TGTGCCAGTAGTATTAAGGGGGCGGGTCAGCCCCAGCATTTT. This sequence encodes CASSIKGAGQPQHF.

The J gene is TRBJ2-2, the V gene TRBV19; D gene unclear. V was shortened by 6 bases and J by 6 bases, with 5 bases between the two germline ends. This CDR3 spans 11 amino acids. Germline V CDR1 and CDR2: LNHDA, SQIVND (reference sequence). CDR3 nucleotides: TGTGCCAGTAGGCGTGCCGGGGAGCTGTTTTTT. It encodes CASRRAGELFF.

V is TRBV9 and J is TRBJ1-3; no reliable D call. Trimming cost V 4 bases and J 0 bases, with 11 bases left between them. Germline V CDR1 and CDR2: SGDLS, YYNGEE. The CDR3 runs to 15 residues. The CDR3 DNA reads as TGTGCCAGCAGCTTCTCCCTCTACTCTGGAAACACCATATATTTT. This codes for CASSFSLYSGNTIYF.

This clone was picked up a small number of times. Within the sample, other DNA sequences also encode this same CDR3. The chain combines TRBV9 with TRBJ1-3; unclear D gene. Germline V lookup: CDR1 SGDLS, CDR2 YYNGEE. The CDR3 contains 12 residues. Trimming left V 3 bases short and J 4 bases short, with 5 bases between. The CDR3: CASSALGNTIYF. The CDR3 DNA reads TGTGCCAGCAGCGCACTAGGAAACACCATATATTTT.

This clone was seen only once. V is TRBV24-1 and J is TRBJ2-3; 8 bases fit TRBD2. V shed 3 bases and J 6 bases; nucleotides not matched to a gene: 13. CDR3 size: 17 residues. Germline V gene sequence: CDR1 KGHDR, CDR2 SFDVKD. The CDR3 protein is CATSDASPWTSFDTQYF. DNA of the CDR3: TGTGCCACCAGTGATGCCTCACCTTGGACTAGCTTTGATACGCAGTATTTT.

This clone was recorded a few times. V is TRBV6-5 and J is TRBJ1-1, with 8 bases matching TRBD1. CDR1 and CDR2 (germline): MNHEY, SVGAGI. This CDR3 comprises 15 residues. J was trimmed by 0 bases and V by 11 bases; bases with no gene match: 11. CDR3 DNA: TGTGCCGTGAAGGGTAGGGACAGGATGAACACTGAAGCTTTCTTT. The encoded protein is CAVKGRDRMNTEAFF.

This clone was observed once. The V call is TRBV7-3, the J call TRBJ2-5, with 8 bases that match TRBD1. Per germline, CDR1 SGHTA and CDR2 FQGTGA. V lost 2 bases to trimming and J lost 2 bases; unmatched junction nucleotides: 4. The CDR3 length is 15 residues. The CDR3 reads CASSLGTGLQETQYF. The CDR3 region has the DNA TGTGCCAGCAGCTTAGGGACAGGCCTGCAAGAGACCCAGTACTTC.

The V and J genes are TRBV25-1 and TRBJ1-2; D remains unclear. CDR1 and CDR2 from the germline V gene are MGHDK and SYGVNS. This CDR3 region has 12 residues. The V end lost 6 bases, the J end lost 1 base, and 6 bases lay between the germline ends. In DNA form, the CDR3 reads TGTGCCAGCAGCCAGGTTAACTATGGCTACACCTTC. This translates into CASSQVNYGYTF.

V usage is TRBV19 and J usage is TRBJ2-3, with D maybe TRBD2 (5 bases). CDR1 is LNHDA and CDR2 is SQIVND in the germline V gene (reference sequence). This CDR3 is 13 amino acids long. Trimming left V 5 bases short and J 5 bases short, with 11 bases between. The CDR3 DNA is TGTGCCAGTAGTTCCCCCCGGGGAGATACGCAGTATTTT. It specifies CASSSPRGDTQYF.

The chain couples TRBV25-1 to TRBJ2-7; a weak D match, TRBD1 (5 bases). V shed 1 base and J shed 4 bases, with 8 bases lying between them. Germline CDR1 is MGHDK and CDR2 is SYGVNS. The CDR3 is 13 amino acids. For the CDR3, the DNA is TGTGCCAGCAGTGAATGGGGCGTTTACGAGCAGTACTTC. Its protein is CASSEWGVYEQYF.

This clone was observed at least ten times. The chain joins TRBV5-1 to TRBJ2-3, with TRBD1 matching 8 bases. Germline V gene data show CDR1 as SGHRS and CDR2 as YFSETQ. The CDR3 extends over 16 amino acids. V lost 5 bases and J lost 0; bases outside the gene matches: 8. The CDR3, as DNA: TGCGCCAGCAGAACCGGGACAGGTACTAGCACAGATACGCAGTATTTT. Its translation is CASRTGTGTSTDTQYF.

As for this clone: The same CDR3 can be traced to other DNA sequences in this sample. This chain links TRBV19 with TRBJ1-1, with 7 bases matching TRBD1. The J segment lost 4 bases and the V segment lost 3 bases, leaving 2 bases of the junction unmatched. This CDR3 region has 13 residues. Germline V gives CDR1 LNHDA, CDR2 SQIVND (reference sequence). Here the CDR3 reads CASSIRGPTEAFF. CDR3 coding DNA: TGTGCCAGTAGTATTAGGGGGCCCACTGAAGCTTTCTTT.

This rearrangement joins TRBV19 to TRBJ2-7, with 9 nucleotides matching TRBD1. The germline CDR1 and CDR2 sequences are LNHDA and SQIVND (reference sequence). The length of the CDR3 is 11 residues. In nucleotides, the CDR3 is TGTTCCGGGACAGGGAAGGGCGAGCAGTACTTC. Translating it yields CSGTGKGEQYF.

The J gene is TRBJ2-2, the V gene TRBV13, with a possible D match to TRBD1 (6 bases). This CDR3 region has 17 residues. Germline CDR1 reads PRHDT; CDR2 reads FYEKMQ (reference sequence). V lost 5 bases and J 4 bases, leaving 20 bases between the germline ends. The CDR3 coding sequence is TGTGCCAGCAGCCAGCCGTGGGACACCCCGGGCACCGGGGAGCTGTTTTTT. Translation gives CASSQPWDTPGTGELFF.

Comments on this clone: Other DNA sequences in the sample encode the same CDR3. J is TRBJ2-7 and V is TRBV5-5; possibly TRBD1 for D (5 bases). The ends were cut back, 0 bases at V and 0 bases at J, with 10 bases in the middle. The germline V gene encodes CDR1 SGHKS and CDR2 YYEKEE (reference sequence). CDR3 length: 15 residues. The CDR3 nucleotides are TGTGCCAGCAGCTTGGGCCAGGGTATCTCCTACGAGCAGTACTTC. Translation: CASSLGQGISYEQYF.

This chain connects TRBV5-6 to TRBJ1-1, with 9 bases identical to TRBD1. The CDR3 has 14 residues. V gave up 5 bases and J gave up 5 bases; unmatched junction bases: 7. CDR1 SGHDT and CDR2 YYEEEE come from the germline V gene. The CDR3 region has the DNA TGTGCCAGCAGGTTAGACAGGGGGAGGACTGAAGCTTTCTTT. Its translation: CASRLDRGRTEAFF. Full variable domain (missing parts from reference TRBV5-6 and TRBJ1-1): DAGVTQSPTHLIKTRGQQVTLRCSPKSGHDTVSWYQQALGQGPQFIFQYYEEEERQRGNFPDRFSGHQFPNYSSELNVNALLLGDSALYLCASRLDRGRTEAFFGQGTRLTVV.

This chain connects TRBV7-6 to TRBJ2-5; 11 nucleotides match TRBD2. The germline gives CDR1 SGHVS, CDR2 FNYEAQ. The CDR3 has 16 amino acids. The V gene end was trimmed by 5 bases and the J gene end by 1 base; junction bases not matched to a gene: 6. The CDR3 DNA sequence: TGTGCCAGCAGCCTTAGCGGGGGGGTCCCCCAAGAGACCCAGTACTTC. This encodes CASSLSGGVPQETQYF. Full variable domain (rest looked up from reference TRBV7-6 and TRBJ2-5): GAGVSQSPRYKVTKRGQDVALRCDPISGHVSLYWYRQALGQGPEFLTYFNYEAQQDKSGLPNDRFSAERPEGSISTLTIQRTEQRDSAMYRCASSLSGGVPQETQYFGPGTRLLVL.

The CDR3 loop reads CATSSSGRRYF. The CDR3 DNA reads TGTGCCACCAGCTCTAGCGGGAGGCGCTATTTT. The rearrangement uses TRBV24-1 and TRBJ2-3, with 11 bases that match TRBD2. Germline trimming cut 7 bases from V and 15 bases from J; bases unmatched to any gene: 5. This CDR3 comprises 11 residues. Germline V gene sequence: CDR1 KGHDR, CDR2 SFDVKD.

V is TRBV7-8 and J is TRBJ1-4, with a tentative D call TRBD1 (6 bases). The germline V gene encodes CDR1 SGHVS and CDR2 FQNEAQ. The germline V and J ends were trimmed by 4 bases and 3 bases, with 12 bases remaining between them. This CDR3 has 15 amino acids. The CDR3 spells CASSSREGANEKLFF. CDR3 in DNA: TGTGCCAGCAGCTCCAGGGAGGGGGCTAATGAAAAACTGTTTTTT.